This passage covers 6 T cell receptor beta chains from one sample sequenced in a study of blood T cell repertoires in COVID-19. Measured with immunoSEQ multiplex PCR; TCRdb has only the in-frame clones, and not every one. The sample includes around 150,000 clones, around 73% of them seen just once. Sequences were obtained from peripheral blood. The receptors shown here come from a man aged 55 to 70 who had recovered from COVID-19.

This sequence joins TRBV28 and TRBJ2-1; 9 bases are shared with TRBD1. V lost 4 bases and J lost 2; bases outside the gene matches: 3. The CDR3 totals 15 residues. The germline gives CDR1 MDHEN, CDR2 SYDVKM. CDR3 protein: CASSSGTGTYNEQFF. CDR3 DNA: TGTGCCAGCAGTTCGGGGACAGGGACCTACAATGAGCAGTTCTTC.

This chain connects TRBV6-1 to TRBJ2-7; 16 positions match TRBD2. The CDR3 is made up of 18 amino acids. V shed 4 bases and J 0 bases; nucleotides not matched to a gene: 6. Germline V gives CDR1 MNHNS, CDR2 SASEGT. As DNA, the CDR3 is TGTGCCAGCAGTGGGGGGACTAGCGGGAGGGCTCTCTCCTACGAGCAGTACTTC. Its protein product is CASSGGTSGRALSYEQYF.

The chain employs TRBV6-5 and TRBJ1-6; 7 bases fit TRBD1. The V segment lost 9 bases and the J segment 7 bases; nucleotides outside the gene matches: 6. Germline V gene lookup returns CDR1 MNHEY and CDR2 SVGAGI. The CDR3 loop spans 13 amino acids. The CDR3 sequence is CASDREVNSPLHF. In DNA form, the CDR3 reads TGTGCCAGTGACAGGGAGGTAAATTCACCCCTCCACTTT.

The chain couples TRBV2 to TRBJ1-3, with D tentatively TRBD1 (5 bases). V gave up 7 bases and J gave up 0 bases, with 10 bases separating them. CDR3 length: 14 residues. The germline gives CDR1 SNHLY, CDR2 FYNNEI. CDR3 amino acids: CASTRGSSGNTIYF. In nucleotides, the CDR3 is TGTGCCAGCACCCGGGGGTCCTCTGGAAACACCATATATTTT. Supplemented by reference TRBV2 and TRBJ1-3, the full variable domain reads EPEVTQTPSHQVTQMGQEVILRCVPISNHLYFYWYRQILGQKVEFLVSFYNNEISEKSEIFDDQFSVERPDGSNFTLKIRSTKLEDSAMYFCASTRGSSGNTIYFGEGSWLTVV.

The V gene is TRBV5-4, the J gene TRBJ2-1; 8 nucleotides match TRBD2. Germline values: CDR1 SGHNT, CDR2 YYREEE (reference sequence). The CDR3 has 18 residues. J gave up 10 bases and V 1 base, and 19 bases lay outside the gene matches. CDR3 sequence: CASSLPSLVAGGGREQFF. CDR3 sequence (DNA): TGTGCCAGCAGCTTGCCTAGCCTGGTGGCGGGAGGTGGGAGGGAGCAGTTCTTC.

V and J are TRBV6-2 or TRBV6-3 and TRBJ1-1; a weak D match, TRBD1 (5 bases). Germline V gene lookup returns CDR1 MNHEY and CDR2 SVGEGT. The CDR3 contains 12 residues. V lost 2 bases, J lost 7 bases, and 8 bases lay in between. The CDR3 DNA reads TGTGCCAGCAGTTACGGGGGGGTTGAAGCTTTCTTT. It is translated as CASSYGGVEAFF.